This TCR beta chain was sequenced during a study of regulatory T cells in long-lasting Graves disease. Study-wide context: Prior antithyroid drug treatment in newly diagnosed Graves' patients lasted under 3 months.

This clonotype appeared a few times. Specified time point: newly diagnosed GD, antithyroid drugs for less than 3 months. The TCR library was made from RNA that had been extracted from PBMCs in TRIzol. Trimming took 2 bases from V and 2 from J, leaving 16 bases between them. CDR1 and CDR2 from the germline V gene are DFQATT and SNEGSKA (reference sequence). The CDR3 contains 15 residues. HTBI primers from iRepertoire and Arm-PCR of CDR3 regions yielded the TCR beta libraries. TCRdb processed the multiplex PCR reads anew with MiXCR; each CDR3 protein has one entry. The sample holds a few hundred thousand distinct CDR3 sequences, about 14% seen once. Another study also made use of these data, one on T cells in Graves' hyperthyroidism and ophthalmopathy. That study adds: A lack of ophthalmopathy progression within 18 months defined stable Graves' hyperthyroidism. TCR CDR3 underwent first-round RT-PCR with the HTBI primer set.

The source material was peripheral blood mononuclear cells (PBMCs), sampled at new diagnosis, from a patient treated with antithyroid drugs. The genes are TRBV20-1 and TRBJ2-7; D assignment may be TRBD1 or TRBD2 (5 bases each). The sequence came from a man aged 25-40 years with Graves disease. CDR3 loop: CSARPTGTGTYEQYF. The CDR3 region has the DNA TGCAGTGCTAGACCTACCGGGACGGGGACCTACGAGCAGTACTTC.